The 5 T cell receptor beta chains presented below share a single source sample, sequenced in a study of T cells in Graves' hyperthyroidism and ophthalmopathy. Amplification of TCR beta CDR3 regions was performed using RNA transcripts as template. First-round RT-PCR with HTBI primers amplified the TCR CDR3 region. TCRdb passed the multiplex PCR reads through MiXCR, listing each CDR3 protein once. In the table there are hundreds of thousands of distinct CDR3 sequences, more than 20% of which are singletons. Sequenced material: blood. All receptors derive from a man aged 25-45 years with Graves' ophthalmopathy.

This clonotype has more than one count but fewer than ten. The chain combines TRBV6-1 with TRBJ2-1, with TRBD1 matching over 12 bases. The CDR3 has 15 amino acids. Per the germline V gene, CDR1 is MNHNS and CDR2 is SASEGT. V was pared by 6 bases and J by 8 bases, with 8 bases of the junction left unmatched. CDR3: CASRGFGTGGDEQFF. DNA of the CDR3: TGTGCCAGCAGGGGGTTCGGGACAGGGGGCGATGAGCAGTTCTTC.

This clonotype was seen more than once but under ten times. The rearrangement links TRBV29-1 to TRBJ2-7; TRBD2 agrees at 9 bases. With 6 bases clipped from V and 5 bases from J, the junction kept 11 bases outside the gene matches. Per the germline V gene, CDR1 is SQVTM and CDR2 is ANQGSEA. The CDR3 runs to 14 residues. The chain's CDR3 is CSVATGTSLNEQYF. CDR3 coding DNA: TGCAGCGTGGCTACCGGGACTAGCCTGAACGAGCAGTACTTC.

The rearrangement uses TRBV12-3 or TRBV12-4 and TRBJ1-5, with D possibly being TRBD1 (5 bases). Trimming took 4 bases from V and 5 from J, leaving 15 bases between them. CDR3 length: 15 amino acids. The CDR3 nucleotides read TGTGCCAGCAGTTACGGGGGGGGGGGGGATCAGCCCCAGCATTTT. Its protein product is CASSYGGGGDQPQHF.

This rearrangement joins TRBV24-1 to TRBJ2-1, with 7 bases matching TRBD2. CDR1 is KGHDR, CDR2 SFDVKD, per germline. Unmatched junction bases numbered 12, after V lost 7 bases and J lost 7 bases. There are 15 residues in the CDR3. CDR3 in amino acids: CATSAGTNSGNEQFF. For the CDR3, the DNA is TGTGCCACCAGCGCCGGGACTAACAGTGGGAATGAGCAGTTCTTC.

The chain joins TRBV7-9 to TRBJ2-7; 7 bases match TRBD1. The J segment lost 5 bases and the V segment lost 3 bases, leaving 10 bases of the junction unmatched. This CDR3 is 15 amino acids long. Germline-derived CDR1 and CDR2 are SEHNR and FQNEAQ (reference sequence). CDR3 sequence: CASSFYPGGSHEQYF. CDR3 sequence (DNA): TGTGCCAGCAGCTTTTACCCAGGGGGTTCCCACGAGCAGTACTTC.